This record concerns one T cell receptor (beta chain) sequence. The clone's antigen remains unknown. Base qualities are missing; no much larger clone stands one base away. The data are from a study of blood T cell repertoires in COVID-19 (dated by TCRdb to 2020 to 2022). As for the study more broadly: Collaborator samples came from the United States, Italy and Spain and covered acute and convalescent phases of COVID-19. The material from the prospective study consisted of cDNA or gDNA derived from T cells, B-cell-depleted T cells, or PBMCs. Deeply sampled blood TCRbeta repertoires from subjects exposed to, actively infected with, or recovered from COVID-19 were included in the dataset. The repertoires were made available in a free public database intended to serve as a resource for research on the immune response to SARS-CoV-2. The samples were drawn from two sources: the first 160 participants of the ongoing ImmuneRACE study, and 1,000 to 1,500 subjects contributed by 6 global collaborators. The sample metadata nearly always contained a de-identified subject ID, COVID-19 status, age in years and sex. Where available, HLA class I and class II types were obtained from metadata supplied by the sample provider rather than from assay-based typing. Overall study results and their limits: How much clinical and demographic metadata was included differed by source and by participant, and the metadata was provided uncurated.

TCRbeta CDR3 regions were amplified from genomic DNA using the immunoSEQ Assay, a bias-controlled multiplex PCR. For the original study's pipeline: Nucleated cell counts per sample were estimated from amplification of reference gene primers within the assay. Sequence reads were collapsed and filtered to measure the absolute abundance of every unique TCRbeta CDR3 rearrangement. For each sample, productive Simpson clonality was calculated as the square root of Simpson's diversity index over productive rearrangements. TCRdb obtained this table from immuneACCESS and retained in-frame rearrangements with V and J assigned. These tables miss some clones; where compared with another copy, unresolved V genes account for less than half of the shortfall, and the remainder is unexplained. V, J and clone size are those of that table, while D and trimming were read from the DNA. The sample table shows about half a million clones, and 89% are seen once. Of the sample, over 0.7% is held by the ten largest clones.

Per the germline V gene, MNHEY is the CDR1 and SVGAGI is the CDR2. The CDR3 runs 15 amino acids, cysteine and phenylalanine included. Only the CDR3 DNA is retained, 45 bases long and in frame from the first base. Trimming takes 7 bases off V and 7 bases off J; junction bases not matched to a gene: 12. One collaborating source in Seattle enrolled patients during active infection and followed them longitudinally through the course of disease. Each collaborating institution followed its own protocols to collect whole blood in K2EDTA tubes. For TCRbeta analysis, collaborators shipped samples in one of three forms: frozen whole blood, isolated PBMCs, or DNA extracted from either of those sample types.

This sequence uses TRBV6-5 and TRBJ2-2, and TRBD1 aligns with 7 junction nucleotides. The receptor's source is a man younger than 30 with COVID-19, enrolled during active disease. The sequenced sample was peripheral blood. The encoded CDR3 is CASTPSSTGIGELFF. The nucleotide sequence reads as follows: TGTGCCAGCACCCCGTCCTCGACAGGGATCGGGGAGCTGTTTTTT.